The T cell receptor (beta chain) under discussion was sequenced for a study of T-cell memory formation after mild COVID-19. Overall study context: The two donors had largely donor-specific TCR clusters. Study findings and constraints: Some clones that responded were present in memory (sampled pre-infection), which suggests cross-reactive memory joined.

This clonotype has more than one count but fewer than ten. Its specificity is not known. TCRdb redid the calling of the 5' RACE reads with MiXCR, one entry per CDR3 protein. In the table there are around 410,000 distinct CDR3 sequences, less than 25% of which are singletons. This CDR3 has 15 amino acids. Germline CDR1 and CDR2: SGHVS and FNYEAQ. Unmatched junction bases numbered 7, after V lost 5 bases and J lost 7 bases. The sequence was obtained from an adult woman who had mild COVID-19 (a few samples of this study predate the infection). Cell type and time point are not known. V usage is TRBV7-6 and J usage is TRBJ2-2; 10 bases align to TRBD2. The sequenced sample consisted of PBMCs or a T cell subset sorted from them (not recorded which). The CDR3 DNA is TGTGCCAGCAGCACACTAGCGGGAAGGGACGGGGAGCTGTTTTTT. It specifies CASSTLAGRDGELFF.